The present entry profiles one TCR beta chain with its context. Its antigen is as yet unknown. cDNA prepared by RNA extraction and subsequent reverse transcription served as the template for sequencing. Here immunoSEQ multiplex PCR was the method, and the copy in TCRdb shows in-frame clones only, minus some. The repertoire includes about 190,000 clones, approximately 56% of them detected once, and approximately 0.7% sits in the top ten. The data derive from a study of CD8+ T cells in alopecia areata. Study findings and constraints: Mice showed clearer TCR sharing than patients did, a gap that was possibly HLA-related. Many expanded lesional clones remained in scalp and blood on tofacitinib. Scalp samples also yield sequences from resident alphabeta T cells of normal skin.

Treatment reported: oral pan-JAK inhibitor, 5-10 mg twice daily. Samples from alopecia areata patients were lesional scalp punch biopsies and peripheral blood. Germline-derived CDR1 and CDR2 are SQVTM and ANQGSEA. The CDR3 consists of 13 residues. Trimming took 7 bases from V and 1 from J, leaving 12 bases between them. This specimen was CD4+ T cells sorted from blood, taken at week 4, from a patient treated with tofacitinib. The TCR originated in a human donor with alopecia areata. The V call is TRBV29-1, the J call TRBJ2-3, with D maybe TRBD2 (6 bases). The CDR3 DNA sequence: TGCAGCGCCGAAGTAGCGGGCACAGATACGCAGTATTTT. Protein: CSAEVAGTDTQYF.